These T cell receptor beta chains were read from a single sample in a study of identifying expanded T cells in peripheral blood. Repertoires were generated with immunoSEQ multiplex PCR, while TCRdb's copy carries only in-frame clones and drops some. The sample carries approximately 81,000 clones, 65% to 85% recorded once. Sequencing input: blood. These receptors originate from a person aged 18 to 70 in good health. Both conserved end residues are part of each CDR3. The D gene is left open where the match is weak. Only part of the rows carry a size: once, few, many, or a class if the clone is expanded.

.	TRBJ2-1	TRBV4-3	.	CASSQDRLVGGNEQFF	TGCGCCAGCAGCCAAGATCGTTTAGTCGGGGGAAATGAGCAGTTCTTC
.	TRBJ2-5	TRBV7-9	few	CASSASAVGETQYF	TGTGCCAGCAGCGCCTCGGCGGTGGGGGAGACCCAGTACTTC
.	TRBJ1-1	TRBV5-1	.	CASSLTRGRSTEAFF	TGCGCCAGCAGCCTTACCAGGGGTAGGAGCACTGAAGCTTTCTTT
TRBD2	TRBJ2-7	TRBV7-2	.	CASSLVREGTYEQYF	TGTGCCAGCAGCCTCGTCCGGGAGGGGACCTACGAGCAGTACTTC
.	TRBJ2-1	TRBV28	.	CASSLLGGEQFF	TGTGCCAGCAGTTTATTGGGGGGTGAGCAGTTCTTC
TRBD1	TRBJ1-5	TRBV28	.	CASSLHGTGVGQQPQHF	TGTGCCAGCAGTTTACATGGGACAGGGGTCGGCCAGCAGCCCCAGCATTTT
TRBD2	TRBJ2-5	TRBV7-3	.	CASSRLAQETQYF	TGTGCCAGCAGCCGACTAGCCCAAGAGACCCAGTACTTC
TRBD1	TRBJ1-1	TRBV2	.	CASMDRGNTEAFF	TGTGCCAGCATGGACAGGGGGAACACTGAAGCTTTCTTT
TRBD2	TRBJ2-3	TRBV29-1	.	CSVEGTSGPSDTQYF	TGCAGCGTTGAGGGTACTAGCGGGCCTTCAGATACGCAGTATTTT
.	TRBJ2-7	TRBV18	.	CASSPTSPHEQYF	TGTGCCAGCTCACCAACTAGTCCCCACGAGCAGTACTTC
.	TRBJ2-1	TRBV10-2	.	CASSESGGQQFF	TGCGCCAGCAGTGAGTCGGGAGGCCAGCAGTTCTTC
.	TRBJ1-1	TRBV5-4	.	CASSTDSLNTEAFF	TGTGCCAGCAGTACTGACAGCCTGAACACTGAAGCTTTCTTT
.	TRBJ2-3	TRBV19	.	CASSPYPTGDGADTQYF	TGTGCCAGTAGTCCCTACCCGACAGGAGATGGGGCAGATACGCAGTATTTT
.	TRBJ2-5	TRBV2	few	CASSGQVGGRQETQYF	TGTGCCAGCAGTGGCCAGGTTGGAGGGCGCCAAGAGACCCAGTACTTC
TRBD2	TRBJ2-7	TRBV5-6	once	CASSSPGGAGVDEQYF	TGTGCCAGCAGCTCCCCGGGGGGGGCAGGGGTGGACGAGCAGTACTTC
TRBD1	TRBJ1-6	TRBV7-2	.	CASSPRGGGTGGVDSPLHF	TGTGCCAGCAGCCCCCGGGGTGGGGGCACAGGGGGAGTAGATTCACCCCTCCACTTT
.	TRBJ1-2	TRBV7-2	many	CASRGDGTNYGYTF	TGTGCCAGCAGGGGGGACGGTACGAACTATGGCTACACCTTC
.	TRBJ2-1	TRBV4-1	.	CASSQTGFVGYNEQFF	TGCGCCAGCAGCCAAACAGGGTTCGTTGGTTACAATGAGCAGTTCTTC
TRBD1	TRBJ1-2	TRBV6-5	few	CASRTGGSYGYTF	TGTGCCAGCAGGACAGGGGGCAGCTATGGCTACACCTTC
TRBD2	TRBJ2-2	TRBV28	once	CASSVPTSGTIGELFF	TGTGCCAGCAGTGTACCGACTAGCGGGACAATCGGGGAGCTGTTTTTT
.	TRBJ2-5	TRBV5-1	.	CASSLTMRSSQETQYF	TGCGCCAGCAGCTTGACCATGCGTAGCAGCCAAGAGACCCAGTACTTC
TRBD1	TRBJ2-7	TRBV11-1	.	CASTRGQGAFYEQYF	TGTGCCAGCACCAGGGGACAGGGGGCTTTCTACGAGCAGTACTTC
.	TRBJ1-2	TRBV7-9	.	CASSLGEGVYGYTF	TGTGCCAGCAGCTTAGGGGAGGGGGTCTATGGCTACACCTTC